These 17 T cell receptor beta chains originate from one sample sequenced in a study of blood T cell repertoires in COVID-19. The repertoire was sequenced with immunoSEQ multiplex PCR; TCRdb's copy has only in-frame clones and lacks some. The data show fewer than 500,000 clones, 70% to 90% seen once. Sequenced input: PBMCs or T cells enriched from blood (not recorded which). Receptor source: a young woman with acute COVID-19.

The CDR3 DNA is TGTGCCAGTAGTATTCACAGGAAGAATGAAAAACTGTTTTTT. As protein: CASSIHRKNEKLFF. The V call is TRBV19, the J call TRBJ1-4, with D maybe TRBD1 (5 bases). CDR1 is LNHDA and CDR2 is SQIVND in the germline V gene (reference sequence). V gave up 3 bases and J gave up 5 bases, with 10 bases separating them. This CDR3 comprises 14 residues.

V is TRBV7-9 and J is TRBJ1-2; TRBD1 might be the D (6 bases). CDR1 is SEHNR, CDR2 FQNEAQ, per germline (reference sequence). The CDR3 length is 13 residues. Trimming left V 7 bases short and J 3 bases short, with 12 bases between. Here the CDR3 reads CASIQGGYYGYTF. CDR3 in DNA: TGTGCCAGCATTCAAGGGGGTTACTATGGCTACACCTTC.

V gene TRBV27 combines with J gene TRBJ2-3; D call uncertain. There are 15 residues in the CDR3. V was shortened by 2 bases and J by 2 bases, with 11 bases between the two germline ends. Looked up from germline, CDR1 is MNHEY and CDR2 is SMNVEV (reference sequence). CDR3 in DNA: TGTGCCAGCAGTTTAGTGGCGGCCACCACAGATACGCAGTATTTT. Translated, it gives CASSLVAATTDTQYF.

The rearrangement uses TRBV19 and TRBJ2-3; D might be TRBD1 (6 bases). The CDR3 has 17 residues. Germline lookup yields CDR1 LNHDA and CDR2 SQIVND (reference sequence). V lost 3 bases and J lost 4, with 20 bases in between. CDR3 sequence: CASSISLTGVRADTQYF. The CDR3 bases are TGTGCCAGTAGTATCAGTTTGACAGGCGTTCGAGCAGATACGCAGTATTTT.

This clone was counted between two and nine times. This chain links TRBV2 with TRBJ2-5; tentatively, D is TRBD2 (5 bases). V was cut by 2 bases and J by 0 bases, with 13 bases left in between. Germline V CDR1 and CDR2: SNHLY, FYNNEI. CDR3 size: 16 residues. Written as DNA, the CDR3 is TGTGCCAGCAGTGAACGGGGAAGAGGGTACCAAGAGACCCAGTACTTC. This encodes CASSERGRGYQETQYF.

The chain has TRBV14 and TRBJ1-1; D is undetermined. V lost 4 bases, J lost 5 bases, and 23 bases lay in between. Per germline, CDR1 SGHDN and CDR2 FVKESK. The CDR3 runs 17 residues. The CDR3 DNA reads TGTGCCAGCAGCCCTTTAAGAAAAAACTTGGAGGTTACTGAAGCTTTCTTT. This encodes CASSPLRKNLEVTEAFF.

This clone has just a few counts. The chain is built from TRBV6-4 and TRBJ2-3; TRBD2 might be the D (5 bases). The CDR3 is made up of 13 amino acids. The germline V gene has CDR1 MRHNA and CDR2 SNTAGT. The ends were cut back, 3 bases at V and 3 bases at J, with 7 bases in the middle. The CDR3 here is CASSDEGTDTQYF. The DNA for the CDR3 is TGTGCCAGCAGTGATGAGGGTACAGATACGCAGTATTTT.

The CDR3 DNA reads TGTGCCAGCAGTTTAGACAGAAAATATGGCTACACCTTC. This sequence encodes CASSLDRKYGYTF. The V gene is TRBV28, the J gene TRBJ1-2; weak D call: TRBD1 (5 bases). V was clipped by 2 bases and J by 5 bases, with 9 bases between them. Germline CDR1 is MDHEN and CDR2 is SYDVKM. CDR3 length: 13 residues.

The chain links TRBV10-2 to TRBJ2-3; TRBD2 is a possible D gene (5 bases). The CDR3 is made up of 12 amino acids. Germline CDR1 and CDR2: WSHSY and SAAADI. CDR3 sequence reads: CAAEGSTDTQYF. The CDR3 coding sequence is TGCGCAGCTGAGGGTAGCACAGATACGCAGTATTTT.

The chain combines TRBV9 with TRBJ2-7; 7 bases agree with TRBD1. J was trimmed by 2 bases and V by 4 bases; bases with no gene match: 9. The CDR3 is 15 amino acids. CDR1 and CDR2 (germline): SGDLS, YYNGEE. The CDR3 sequence is CASSPEGADAYEQYF. The DNA for the CDR3 is TGTGCCAGCAGCCCAGAGGGGGCAGACGCCTACGAGCAGTACTTC.

The rearrangement joins TRBV19 to TRBJ1-2, with a weak D call TRBD1 (6 bases). The CDR3 runs 15 residues. Looked up from germline, CDR1 is LNHDA and CDR2 is SQIVND (reference sequence). The V end lost 0 bases, the J end lost 4 bases, and 12 bases lay between the germline ends. CDR3 coding DNA: TGTGCCAGTAGTATAGATGCGGGGGGCGGCTATGGCTACACCTTC. As protein: CASSIDAGGGYGYTF.

The chain employs TRBV3-1 (or the pseudogene TRBV3-2) and TRBJ2-2; tentatively, D is TRBD1 (5 bases). Trimming cost V 1 base and J 0 bases, with 15 bases left between them. CDR3 length: 18 residues. Germline CDR1 is LGHDT and CDR2 is YNNKEL (reference sequence). The CDR3 region is CASSQVTNRFSNTGELFF. DNA of the CDR3: TGTGCCAGCAGCCAAGTTACGAACAGGTTTTCGAACACCGGGGAGCTGTTTTTT.

The J gene is TRBJ1-2, the V gene TRBV10-3, with D possibly being TRBD1 (5 bases). This CDR3 spans 14 amino acids. Germline V lookup: CDR1 ENHRY, CDR2 SYGVKD. V lost 11 bases and J 5 bases, leaving 21 bases between the germline ends. Written as DNA, the CDR3 is TGTGCCCTATCCCCGGGGGAAGAAGGGTATGGCTACACCTTC. It yields the protein CALSPGEEGYGYTF.

The rearrangement joins TRBV7-9 to TRBJ2-1; the match to TRBD2 covers 8 bases. This CDR3 is 16 amino acids long. The junction had 9 bases not matched to a gene; V was cut back by 1 base and J by 7 bases. Germline-derived CDR1 and CDR2 are SEHNR and FQNEAQ (reference sequence). The CDR3 nucleotides are TGTGCCAGCAGCTTAGGCCTGGTAGCGGGAAATAATGAGCAGTTCTTC. Protein product: CASSLGLVAGNNEQFF.

This clone was picked up a small number of times. The CDR3 region has the DNA TGCGCCAGCAGTGACAGGATGAACACTGAAGCTTTCTTT. Translated: CASSDRMNTEAFF. The chain has TRBV10-2 and TRBJ1-1; D is ambiguous. CDR1 is WSHSY, CDR2 SAAADI, per germline. The CDR3 totals 13 residues. V gave up 3 bases and J gave up 0 bases, with 5 bases separating them.

The chain recombines TRBV2 with TRBJ2-1; possible D gene TRBD2, 5 bases. Germline loops: CDR1 SNHLY, CDR2 FYNNEI. With 8 bases removed from V and 4 bases from J, the gap between germline ends came to 12 bases. The CDR3 length is 13 residues. CDR3 in DNA: TGTGCCAGCGTTGGGGAGAGGTACAATGAGCAGTTCTTC. Translating it yields CASVGERYNEQFF.

The CDR3 region is CASSQDFTGEFYGYTF. For the CDR3, the DNA is TGTGCCAGCAGCCAAGATTTCACAGGGGAATTCTATGGCTACACCTTC. The rearrangement links TRBV4-2 to TRBJ1-2; 7 nucleotides align to TRBD1. The CDR3 consists of 16 residues. Germline V gene lookup returns CDR1 LGHNA and CDR2 YNFKEQ. The trim removed 0 bases at V and 4 bases at J, leaving 8 bases unmatched.